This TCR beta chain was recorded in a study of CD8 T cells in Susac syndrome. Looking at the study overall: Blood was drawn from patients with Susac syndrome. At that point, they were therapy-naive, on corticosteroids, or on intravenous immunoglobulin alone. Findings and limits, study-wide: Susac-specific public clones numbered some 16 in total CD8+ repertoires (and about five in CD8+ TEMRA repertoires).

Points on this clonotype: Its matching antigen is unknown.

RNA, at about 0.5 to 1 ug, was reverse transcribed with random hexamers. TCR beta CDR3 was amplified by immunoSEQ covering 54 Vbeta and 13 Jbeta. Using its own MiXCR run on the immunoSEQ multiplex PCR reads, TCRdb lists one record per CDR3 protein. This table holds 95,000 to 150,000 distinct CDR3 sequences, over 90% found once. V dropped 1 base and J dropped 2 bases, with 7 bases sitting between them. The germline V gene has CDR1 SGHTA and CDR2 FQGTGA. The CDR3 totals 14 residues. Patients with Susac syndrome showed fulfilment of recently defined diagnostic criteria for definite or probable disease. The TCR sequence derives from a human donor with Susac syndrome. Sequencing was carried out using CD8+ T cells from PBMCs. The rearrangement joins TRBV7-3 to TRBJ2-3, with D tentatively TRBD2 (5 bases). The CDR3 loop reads CASSLNGVTDTQYF. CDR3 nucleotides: TGTGCCAGCAGCTTAAACGGGGTCACAGATACGCAGTATTTT.